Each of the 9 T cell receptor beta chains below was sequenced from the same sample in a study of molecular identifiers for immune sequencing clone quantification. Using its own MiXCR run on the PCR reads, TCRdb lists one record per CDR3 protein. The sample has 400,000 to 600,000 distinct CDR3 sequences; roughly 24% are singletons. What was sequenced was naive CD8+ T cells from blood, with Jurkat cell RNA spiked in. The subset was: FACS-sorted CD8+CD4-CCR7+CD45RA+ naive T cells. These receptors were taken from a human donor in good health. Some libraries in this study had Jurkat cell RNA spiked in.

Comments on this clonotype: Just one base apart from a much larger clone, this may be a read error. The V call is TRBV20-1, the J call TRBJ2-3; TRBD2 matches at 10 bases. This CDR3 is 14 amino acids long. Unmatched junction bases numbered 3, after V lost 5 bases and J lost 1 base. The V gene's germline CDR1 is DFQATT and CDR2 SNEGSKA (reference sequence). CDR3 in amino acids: CSAWGTSGTDTQYF. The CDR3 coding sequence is TGCAGTGCTTGGGGGACTAGCGGCACAGATACGCAGTATTTT.

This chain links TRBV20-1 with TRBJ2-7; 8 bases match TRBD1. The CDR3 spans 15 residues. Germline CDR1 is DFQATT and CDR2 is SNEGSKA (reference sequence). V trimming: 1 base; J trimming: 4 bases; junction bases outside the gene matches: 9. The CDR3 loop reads CSARVRHRGRYEQYF. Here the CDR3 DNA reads TGCAGTGCTAGAGTTCGTCACAGGGGGAGGTACGAGCAGTACTTC.

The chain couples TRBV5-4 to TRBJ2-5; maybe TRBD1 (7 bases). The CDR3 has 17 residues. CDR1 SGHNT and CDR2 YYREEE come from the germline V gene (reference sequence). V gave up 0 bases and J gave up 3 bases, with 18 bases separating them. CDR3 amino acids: CASSLVAGGLPEETQYF. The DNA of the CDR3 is TGTGCCAGCAGCTTGGTTGCAGGGGGGTTGCCGGAAGAGACCCAGTACTTC.

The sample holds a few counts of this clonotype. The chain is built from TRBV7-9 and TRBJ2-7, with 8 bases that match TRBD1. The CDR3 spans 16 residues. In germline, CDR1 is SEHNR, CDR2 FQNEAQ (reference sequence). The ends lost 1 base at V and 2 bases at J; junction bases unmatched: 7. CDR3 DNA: TGTGCCAGCAGCTTAGGGGAAGGGGACAGGCCCTACGAGCAGTACTTC. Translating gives CASSLGEGDRPYEQYF.

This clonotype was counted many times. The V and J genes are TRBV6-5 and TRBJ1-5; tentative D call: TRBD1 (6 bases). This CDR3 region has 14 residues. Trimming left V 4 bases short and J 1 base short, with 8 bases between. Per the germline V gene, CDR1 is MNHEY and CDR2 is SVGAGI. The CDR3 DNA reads TGTGCCAGCAGTTCCGGACAGAGCAATCAGCCCCAGCATTTT. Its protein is CASSSGQSNQPQHF.

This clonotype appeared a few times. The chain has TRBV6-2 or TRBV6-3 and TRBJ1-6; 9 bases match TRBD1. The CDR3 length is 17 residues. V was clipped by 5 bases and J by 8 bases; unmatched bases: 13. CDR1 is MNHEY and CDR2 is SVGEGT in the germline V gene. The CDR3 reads CASSGTGTFYVDSPLHF. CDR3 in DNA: TGTGCCAGCAGTGGGACAGGGACCTTTTACGTGGATTCACCCCTCCACTTT.

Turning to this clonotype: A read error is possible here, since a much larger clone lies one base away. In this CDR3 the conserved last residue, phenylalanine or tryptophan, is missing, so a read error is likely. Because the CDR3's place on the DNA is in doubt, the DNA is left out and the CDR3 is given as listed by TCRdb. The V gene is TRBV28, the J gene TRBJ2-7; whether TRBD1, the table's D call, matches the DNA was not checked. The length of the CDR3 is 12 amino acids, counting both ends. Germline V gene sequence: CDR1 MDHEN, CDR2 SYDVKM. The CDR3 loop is CASTAGGHVEYY.

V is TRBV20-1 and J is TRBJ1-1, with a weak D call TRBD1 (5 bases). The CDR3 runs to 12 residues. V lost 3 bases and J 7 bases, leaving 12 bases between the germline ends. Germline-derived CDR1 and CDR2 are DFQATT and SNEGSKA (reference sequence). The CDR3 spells CSARSGMGEAFF. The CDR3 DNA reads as TGCAGTGCTAGGTCAGGGATGGGTGAAGCTTTCTTT.

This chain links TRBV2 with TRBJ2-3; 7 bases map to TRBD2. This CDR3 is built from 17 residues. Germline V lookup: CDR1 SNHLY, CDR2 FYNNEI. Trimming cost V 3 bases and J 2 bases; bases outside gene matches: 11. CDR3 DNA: TGTGCCAGCAGTGAGAGGGAGGCGGGAGCCTCCACAGATACGCAGTATTTT. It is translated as CASSEREAGASTDTQYF.